These 13 T cell receptor beta chains originate from one sample sequenced in a study of T cell responses to AZD1222 COVID-19 vaccine. Data came from immunoSEQ multiplex PCR; TCRdb stores just in-frame clones and leaves some out. The table records 150,000 to 200,000 clones, around 92% of them present only once. The sequencing here drew on peripheral blood, taken on day 0 of AZD1222 vaccination. The receptors stem from an adult in good health.

Worth noting for this clone: Because the CDR3's place on the DNA is in doubt, the DNA is left out and the CDR3 is given as listed by TCRdb. This chain uses TRBV30 with TRBJ1-4. Per germline, CDR1 GTSNPN and CDR2 SVGIG (reference sequence). The CDR3 length equals 15 residues, ends included. The CDR3 reads CAWSVPVWQAEKLFF.

The chain joins TRBV14 to TRBJ1-2; the D is unclear. V lost 6 bases to trimming and J lost 4 bases, with 18 bases between them. Germline V lookup: CDR1 SGHDN, CDR2 FVKESK. This CDR3 is built from 15 residues. The CDR3 DNA reads as TGTGCCAGCAGACCTTCGGGGTCTTCCATCTATGGCTACACCTTC. This sequence encodes CASRPSGSSIYGYTF. Together with reference TRBV14 and TRBJ1-2, the CDR3 gives the full variable domain: EAGVTQFPSHSVIEKGQTVTLRCDPISGHDNLYWYRRVMGKEIKFLLHFVKESKQDESGMPNNRFLAERTGGTYSTLKVQPAELEDSGVYFCASRPSGSSIYGYTFGSGTRLTVV.

This clone came up once. This chain links TRBV10-3 with TRBJ2-5, with D unclear. Deletions cut 7 bases from V and 1 base from J, with 7 bases between. CDR3 length equals 12 residues. Germline V gene lookup returns CDR1 ENHRY and CDR2 SYGVKD. The CDR3: CAIMGAQETQYF. In DNA form, the CDR3 reads TGTGCCATCATGGGCGCCCAAGAGACCCAGTACTTC.

The CDR3 protein is CASSFRVLDSQETQYF. Here the CDR3 DNA reads TGTGCCAGCAGCTTCCGAGTCCTGGACAGTCAAGAGACCCAGTACTTC. The V call is TRBV11-3, the J call TRBJ2-5; D possibly corresponds to TRBD1 (6 bases). The CDR3 has 16 residues. Germline assignment: CDR1 SGHNT and CDR2 YENEEA. Trimming pared 3 bases from V and 2 bases from J, leaving 16 bases between.

The chain recombines TRBV25-1 with TRBJ1-2, with 7 bases that match TRBD1. Unmatched junction bases numbered 8, after V lost 2 bases and J lost 8 bases. The germline gives CDR1 MGHDK, CDR2 SYGVNS. The CDR3 spans 14 residues. The DNA of the CDR3 is TGTGCCAGCAGTGAACCCACAGGGGCGGGAGGCTACACCTTC. This sequence encodes CASSEPTGAGGYTF.

V gene TRBV3-1 (or the pseudogene TRBV3-2) combines with J gene TRBJ2-3, with 9 bases identical to TRBD1. The CDR3 runs 16 residues. Germline CDR1 and CDR2: LGHDT and YNNKEL (reference sequence). Unmatched junction bases numbered 4, after V lost 0 bases and J lost 3 bases. The CDR3 DNA reads TGTGCCAGCAGCCAAGATCCCGGACAGGGGACAGATACGCAGTATTTT. It translates to CASSQDPGQGTDTQYF.

This chain joins TRBV9 and TRBJ2-2, with 11 nucleotides matching TRBD1. V lost 0 bases, J lost 3 bases, and 1 base stayed unmatched. CDR3 length: 16 residues. Germline CDR1 reads SGDLS; CDR2 reads YYNGEE. As DNA, the CDR3 is TGTGCCAGCAGCGTAGCGGGACAGGGGGACACCGGGGAGCTGTTTTTT. This sequence encodes CASSVAGQGDTGELFF.

The rearrangement joins TRBV11-3 to TRBJ1-3; D might be TRBD1 (6 bases). CDR1 is SGHNT and CDR2 is YENEEA in the germline V gene. The CDR3 loop spans 16 amino acids. V gave up 5 bases and J gave up 4 bases, with 18 bases separating them. CDR3 sequence reads: CASSPRSGAQGNTIYF. The CDR3 coding sequence is TGTGCCAGCAGCCCCCGGTCGGGGGCGCAAGGAAACACCATATATTTT. Full variable domain (rest looked up from reference TRBV11-3 and TRBJ1-3): EAGVVQSPRYKIIEKKQPVAFWCNPISGHNTLYWYLQNLGQGPELLIRYENEEAVDDSQLPKDRFSAERLKGVDSTLKIQPAELGDSAVYLCASSPRSGAQGNTIYFGEGSWLTVV.

The V gene is TRBV5-1, the J gene TRBJ1-1, with D possibly matching TRBD1 (6 bases). The CDR3 totals 14 residues. Germline V gene data show CDR1 as SGHRS and CDR2 as YFSETQ. Trimming removed 5 bases at V and 0 bases at J, with 11 bases between. CDR3 DNA: TGCGCCAGCAGATGGGGGGGCATGAACACTGAAGCTTTCTTT. Encoded protein: CASRWGGMNTEAFF.

The sample holds a few counts of this clone. This chain joins TRBV15 and TRBJ1-4; unclear D gene. Germline V gene sequence: CDR1 LNHNV, CDR2 YYDKDF (reference sequence). The CDR3 is 15 amino acids. The germline V and J ends were trimmed by 0 bases and 6 bases, with 11 bases remaining between them. CDR3 DNA sequence: TGTGCCACCAGCAGAGATAAGGGATTATATGAAAAACTGTTTTTT. It encodes CATSRDKGLYEKLFF.

This chain connects TRBV5-4 to TRBJ2-1; 7 bases agree with TRBD2. The CDR3 sequence is 16 residues long. Trimming cost V 0 bases and J 4 bases; bases outside gene matches: 7. Germline V gene sequence: CDR1 SGHNT, CDR2 YYREEE (reference sequence). This CDR3 is CASSLDSSGVYNEQFF. CDR3 DNA sequence: TGTGCCAGCAGCTTGGATTCTAGCGGAGTTTACAATGAGCAGTTCTTC. The variable domain in full, completed from reference TRBV5-4 and TRBJ2-1, reads ETGVTQSPTHLIKTRGQQVTLRCSSQSGHNTVSWYQQALGQGPQFIFQYYREEENGRGNFPPRFSGLQFPNYSSELNVNALELDDSALYLCASSLDSSGVYNEQFFGPGTRLTVL.

The genes are TRBV5-4 and TRBJ1-3; no clear D gene. The CDR3 totals 15 residues. V was trimmed by 4 bases and J by 7 bases, leaving 18 bases between them. In germline, CDR1 is SGHNT, CDR2 YYREEE (reference sequence). The CDR3 protein is CASSPGASGGNTIYF. The CDR3 DNA reads as TGTGCCAGCAGCCCCGGTGCAAGTGGAGGGAACACCATATATTTT.

The chain links TRBV19 to TRBJ2-2; no clear D. Trimming pared 1 base from V and 5 bases from J, leaving 5 bases between. Germline lookup yields CDR1 LNHDA and CDR2 SQIVND (reference sequence). There are 13 residues in the CDR3. The CDR3 is CASSIASTGELFF. CDR3 bases: TGTGCCAGTAGTATAGCAAGTACCGGGGAGCTGTTTTTT.